This TCR beta chain was identified during a study of T-cell memory formation after mild COVID-19. The V and J ends lost 9 bases and 0 bases respectively, with 21 bases between them. The CDR3 totals 17 residues. Germline V gene lookup returns CDR1 MNHNY and CDR2 SVGAGI (reference sequence). MiXCR, applied by TCRdb to the 5' RACE reads, yields one record per CDR3 protein. The sample consists of 30,000 to 45,000 distinct CDR3 sequences, roughly 10% of them appearing once. This clonotype was counted many times. The sequenced material came from PBMCs or a T cell subset sorted from them (not recorded which). The origin of this receptor is a man between 18 and 35 years old who had mild COVID-19 (a few samples of this study predate the infection). Cell type and time point are not known. This chain joins TRBV6-6 and TRBJ2-1; a weak D match, TRBD2 (5 bases). The CDR3 bases are TGTGCCAGTAGGGCCCTAAGTCGGGGTAGCTCCTACAATGAGCAGTTCTTC. Translated: CASRALSRGSSYNEQFF.